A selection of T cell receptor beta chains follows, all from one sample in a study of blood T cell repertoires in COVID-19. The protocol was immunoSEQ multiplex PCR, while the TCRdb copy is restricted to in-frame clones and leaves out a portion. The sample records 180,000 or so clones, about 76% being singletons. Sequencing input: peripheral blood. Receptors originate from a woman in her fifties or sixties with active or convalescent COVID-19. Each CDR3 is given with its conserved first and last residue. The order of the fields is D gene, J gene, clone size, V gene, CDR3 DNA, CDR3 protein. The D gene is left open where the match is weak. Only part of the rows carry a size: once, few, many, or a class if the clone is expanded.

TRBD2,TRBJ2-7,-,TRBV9,TGTGCCAGCAGCGTAGGGGCGGGAGGGGGGTACGAGCAGTACTTC,CASSVGAGGGYEQYF
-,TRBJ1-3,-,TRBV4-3,TGCGCCAGCAGCCAAGAACCAGGCTCTGGAAACACCATATATTTT,CASSQEPGSGNTIYF
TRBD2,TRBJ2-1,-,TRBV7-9,TGTGCCAGCAGGTCGACTAGCGGGATATACAATGAGCAGTTCTTC,CASRSTSGIYNEQFF
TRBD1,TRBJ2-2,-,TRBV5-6,TGTGCCAGCAGCTTGGGCTGGACAGGGGGGGATTGGGAGCTGTTTTTT,CASSLGWTGGDWELFF
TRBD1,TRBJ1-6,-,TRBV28,TGTGCCAGCAGTCCCCCTTCGACAGGGAGGAATTCACCCCTCCACTTT,CASSPPSTGRNSPLHF
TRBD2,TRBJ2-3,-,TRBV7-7,TGTGCTAGCAGCTTAGCGGGAGGGGTAGATACGCAGTATTTT,CASSLAGGVDTQYF
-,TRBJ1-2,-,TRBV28,TGTGCCAGCAGATCCGCGGGGGCTAACTATGGCTACACCTTC,CASRSAGANYGYTF
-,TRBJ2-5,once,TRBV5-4,TGTGCCAGCAGCTTGGGAGGGTTCCCGAACCAGGAGACCCAGTACTTC,CASSLGGFPNQETQYF
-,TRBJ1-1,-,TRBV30,TGTGCCTGGAGCCAGACTGAGAACACTGAAGCTTTCTTT,CAWSQTENTEAFF
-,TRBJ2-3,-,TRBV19,TGTGCCAGTAGTACCGAGAATTCTTACACAGATACGCAGTATTTT,CASSTENSYTDTQYF
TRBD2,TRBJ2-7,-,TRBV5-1,TGCGCCAGCAGCTCGACTAGCGGGATCTCCTACGAGCAGTACTTC,CASSSTSGISYEQYF
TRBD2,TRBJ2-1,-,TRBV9,TGTGCCAGCAGCGTAGGCGGGGGGGCCTCCAATGAGCAGTTCTTC,CASSVGGGASNEQFF
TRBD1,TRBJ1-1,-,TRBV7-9,TGTGCCAGCAGCTTAGGGGACAGGAGAGCTTTCTTT,CASSLGDRRAFF
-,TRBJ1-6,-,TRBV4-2,TGTGCCAGCAGCCAAGATTCGGGGAATTCACCCCTCCACTTT,CASSQDSGNSPLHF
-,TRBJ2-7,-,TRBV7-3,TGTGCCAGCAGCCCAAGACCCACCAGCGTAGACGAGCAGTACTTC,CASSPRPTSVDEQYF
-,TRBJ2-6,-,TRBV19,TGTGCCAGTTCCGGGACTGGGGCCAACGTCCTGACTTTC,CASSGTGANVLTF
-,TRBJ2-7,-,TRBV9,TGTGCCAGCAGCGTAGGATCGACTAACGAGCAGTACTTC,CASSVGSTNEQYF
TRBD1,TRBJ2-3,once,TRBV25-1,TGTGCCAGCAGTGATGGACAGGTCGCCTTCACAGATACGCAGTATTTT,CASSDGQVAFTDTQYF
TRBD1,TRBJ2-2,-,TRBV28,TGTGCCAGCAGCCCGGCTGACAGGGGCGCGAGGACCGGGGAGCTGTTTTTT,CASSPADRGARTGELFF